This TCR beta chain was profiled in a study of T cell responses to AZD1222 COVID-19 vaccine. This CDR3 has 13 residues. Germline V gene lookup returns CDR1 SGDLS and CDR2 YYNGEE. Trimming at V came to 6 bases and at J to 0 bases, leaving 1 base not matched to a gene. TCRdb's table, derived via immunoSEQ multiplex PCR, lists solely in-frame clones and lacks some. This sample has about 120,000 clones, with about 90% found just once. With regard to this clone: Its antigen is not known.

Study-wide results and caveats: White British ancestry dominated among donors, who included more females, and clonal diversity was possibly underestimated.

The chain combines TRBV9 with TRBJ1-1; 8 bases agree with TRBD1. This specimen consisted of peripheral blood, obtained on day 0 of AZD1222 vaccination. The receptor was derived from an adult in good health. CDR3 amino acids: CASTGGLNTEAFF. The DNA for the CDR3 is TGTGCCAGCACAGGGGGCTTGAACACTGAAGCTTTCTTT.